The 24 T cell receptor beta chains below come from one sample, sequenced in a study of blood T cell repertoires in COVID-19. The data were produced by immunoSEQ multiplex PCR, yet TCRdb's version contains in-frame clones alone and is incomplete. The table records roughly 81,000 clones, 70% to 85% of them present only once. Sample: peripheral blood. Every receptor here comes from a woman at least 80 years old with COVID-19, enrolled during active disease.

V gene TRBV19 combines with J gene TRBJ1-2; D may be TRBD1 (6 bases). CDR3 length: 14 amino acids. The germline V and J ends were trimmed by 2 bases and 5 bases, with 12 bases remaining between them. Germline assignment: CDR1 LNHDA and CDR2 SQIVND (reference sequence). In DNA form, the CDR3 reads TGTGCCAGTAGTATATCCGGGACACCGTATGGCTACACCTTC. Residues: CASSISGTPYGYTF.

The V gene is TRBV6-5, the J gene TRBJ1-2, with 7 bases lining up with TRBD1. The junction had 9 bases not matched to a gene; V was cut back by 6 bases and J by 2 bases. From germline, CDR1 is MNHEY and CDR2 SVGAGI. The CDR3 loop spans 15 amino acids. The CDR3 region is CASRPSTGPNYGYTF. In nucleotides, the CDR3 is TGTGCCAGCAGGCCCTCGACAGGGCCCAACTATGGCTACACCTTC.

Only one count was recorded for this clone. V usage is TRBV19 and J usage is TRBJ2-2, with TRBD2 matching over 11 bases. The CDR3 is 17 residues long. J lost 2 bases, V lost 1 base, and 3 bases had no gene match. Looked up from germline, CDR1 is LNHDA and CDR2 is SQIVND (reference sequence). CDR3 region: CASSIGSGGANTGELFF. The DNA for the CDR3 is TGTGCCAGTAGTATAGGTAGCGGGGGGGCTAACACCGGGGAGCTGTTTTTT. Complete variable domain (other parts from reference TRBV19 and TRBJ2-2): DGGITQSPKYLFRKEGQNVTLSCEQNLNHDAMYWYRQDPGQGLRLIYYSQIVNDFQKGDIAEGYSVSREKKESFPLTVTSAQKNPTAFYLCASSIGSGGANTGELFFGEGSRLTVL.

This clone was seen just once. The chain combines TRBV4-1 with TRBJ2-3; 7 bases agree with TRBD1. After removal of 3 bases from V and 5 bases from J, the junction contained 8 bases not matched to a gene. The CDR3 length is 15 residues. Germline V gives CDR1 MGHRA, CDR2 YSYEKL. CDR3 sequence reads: CASSQHGQVVDTQYF. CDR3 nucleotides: TGCGCCAGCAGCCAGCACGGACAGGTTGTAGATACGCAGTATTTT.

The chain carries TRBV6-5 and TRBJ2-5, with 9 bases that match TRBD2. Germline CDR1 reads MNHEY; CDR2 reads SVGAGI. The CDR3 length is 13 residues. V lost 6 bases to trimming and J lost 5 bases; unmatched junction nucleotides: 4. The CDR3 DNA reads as TGTGCCAGCAGGCTAGCGGGATCGGAGACCCAGTACTTC. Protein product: CASRLAGSETQYF.

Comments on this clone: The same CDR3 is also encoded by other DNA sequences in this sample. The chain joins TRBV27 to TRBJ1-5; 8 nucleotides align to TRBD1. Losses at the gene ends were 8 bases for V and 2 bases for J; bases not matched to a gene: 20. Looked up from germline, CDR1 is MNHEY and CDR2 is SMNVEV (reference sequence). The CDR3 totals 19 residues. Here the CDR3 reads CASPGATGDLVFGNQPQHF. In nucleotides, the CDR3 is TGTGCCAGCCCCGGGGCGACAGGGGACTTGGTCTTCGGCAATCAGCCCCAGCATTTT.

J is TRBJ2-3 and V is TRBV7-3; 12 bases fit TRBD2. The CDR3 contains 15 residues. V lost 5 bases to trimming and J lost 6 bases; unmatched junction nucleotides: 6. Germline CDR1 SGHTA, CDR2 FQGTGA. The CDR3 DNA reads TGTGCCAGCAGCCCACGGACTAGCGGGGCGGATACGCAGTATTTT. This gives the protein CASSPRTSGADTQYF.

The CDR3, as DNA: TGTGCCATCAGACTAGCGGGCGAGTACGAGCAGTACTTC. Translation: CAIRLAGEYEQYF. This chain connects TRBV10-3 to TRBJ2-7; 9 nucleotides agree with TRBD2. Germline trimming cut 6 bases from V and 4 bases from J; bases unmatched to any gene: 4. The CDR3 is 13 amino acids. Germline V lookup: CDR1 ENHRY, CDR2 SYGVKD.

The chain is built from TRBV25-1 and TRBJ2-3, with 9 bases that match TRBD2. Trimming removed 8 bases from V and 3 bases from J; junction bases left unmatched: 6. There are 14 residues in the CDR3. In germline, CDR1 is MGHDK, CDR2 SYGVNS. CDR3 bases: TGTGCCAGCGCGGGGGGGCCTTGGACAGATACGCAGTATTTT. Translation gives CASAGGPWTDTQYF.

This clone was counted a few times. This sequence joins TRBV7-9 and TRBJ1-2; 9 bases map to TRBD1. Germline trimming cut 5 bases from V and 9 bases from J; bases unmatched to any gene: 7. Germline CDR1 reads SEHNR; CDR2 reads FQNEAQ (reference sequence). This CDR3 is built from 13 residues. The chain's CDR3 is CASSTRTGVSYTF. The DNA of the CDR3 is TGTGCCAGCAGCACCAGGACAGGGGTGAGCTACACCTTC.

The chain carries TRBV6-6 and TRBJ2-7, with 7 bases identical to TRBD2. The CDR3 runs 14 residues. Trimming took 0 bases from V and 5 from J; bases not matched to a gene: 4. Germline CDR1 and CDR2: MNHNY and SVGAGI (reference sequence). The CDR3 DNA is TGTGCCAGCAGTTACTCGACGGGGGGAAACGAGCAGTACTTC. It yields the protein CASSYSTGGNEQYF.

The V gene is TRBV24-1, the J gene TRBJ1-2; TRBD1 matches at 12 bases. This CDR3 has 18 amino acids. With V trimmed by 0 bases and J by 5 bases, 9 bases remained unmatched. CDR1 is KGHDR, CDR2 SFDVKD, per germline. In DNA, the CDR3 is TGTGCCACCAGTGATTTGCAAGGGACAGGGGGCGCCAATTATGGCTACACCTTC. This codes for CATSDLQGTGGANYGYTF.

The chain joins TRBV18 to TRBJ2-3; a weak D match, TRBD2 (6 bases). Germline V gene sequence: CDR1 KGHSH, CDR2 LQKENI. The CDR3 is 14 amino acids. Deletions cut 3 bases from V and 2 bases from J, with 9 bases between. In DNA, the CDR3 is TGTGCCAGCTCACCCCCGGGGGTCACAGATACGCAGTATTTT. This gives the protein CASSPPGVTDTQYF. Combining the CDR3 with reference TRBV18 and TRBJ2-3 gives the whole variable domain NAGVMQNPRHLVRRRGQEARLRCSPMKGHSHVYWYRQLPEEGLKFMVYLQKENIIDESGMPKERFSAEFPKEGPSILRIQQVVRGDSAAYFCASSPPGVTDTQYFGPGTRLTVL.

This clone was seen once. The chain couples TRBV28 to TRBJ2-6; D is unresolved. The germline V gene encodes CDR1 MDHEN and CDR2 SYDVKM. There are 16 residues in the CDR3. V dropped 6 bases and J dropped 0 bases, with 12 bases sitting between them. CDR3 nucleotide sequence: TGTGCCAGCAGGTTCCTACAGAGCTCTGGGGCCAACGTCCTGACTTTC. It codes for CASRFLQSSGANVLTF.

This chain's CDR3 is CASGIQGAGNTIYF. The CDR3 DNA sequence: TGTGCCAGCGGAATACAGGGAGCTGGAAACACCATATATTTT. This chain joins TRBV28 and TRBJ1-3, with D perhaps matching TRBD1 (6 bases). CDR3 length: 14 residues. CDR1 is MDHEN and CDR2 is SYDVKM in the germline V gene. Trimming cost V 8 bases and J 2 bases, with 13 bases left between them.

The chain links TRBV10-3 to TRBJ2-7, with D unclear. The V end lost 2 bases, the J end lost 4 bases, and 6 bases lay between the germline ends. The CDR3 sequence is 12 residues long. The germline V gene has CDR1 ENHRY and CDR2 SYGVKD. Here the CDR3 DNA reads TGTGCCATCAGTGAGCTGAGTTACGAGCAGTACTTC. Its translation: CAISELSYEQYF.

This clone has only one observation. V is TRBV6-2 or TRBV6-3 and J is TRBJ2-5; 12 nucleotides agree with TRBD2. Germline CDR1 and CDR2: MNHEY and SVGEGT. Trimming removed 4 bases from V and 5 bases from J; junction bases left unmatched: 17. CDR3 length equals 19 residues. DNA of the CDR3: TGTGCCAGCAGTTTGCCCTTACTAGCGGGGGGCCTGGGGAGTGAGACCCAGTACTTC. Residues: CASSLPLLAGGLGSETQYF.

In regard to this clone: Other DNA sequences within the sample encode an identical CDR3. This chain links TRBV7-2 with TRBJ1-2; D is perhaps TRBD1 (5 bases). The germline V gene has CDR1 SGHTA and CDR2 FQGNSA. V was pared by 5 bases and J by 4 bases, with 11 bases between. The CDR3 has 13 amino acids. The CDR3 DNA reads TGTGCCAGCAGCCTCGGCGGGGGCTATGGCTACACCTTC. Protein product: CASSLGGGYGYTF.

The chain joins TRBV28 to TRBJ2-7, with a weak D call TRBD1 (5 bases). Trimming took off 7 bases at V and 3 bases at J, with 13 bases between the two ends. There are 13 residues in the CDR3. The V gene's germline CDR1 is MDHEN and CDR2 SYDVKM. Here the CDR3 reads CASTTGILYEQYF. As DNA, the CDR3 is TGTGCCAGCACCACAGGAATTCTCTACGAGCAGTACTTC.

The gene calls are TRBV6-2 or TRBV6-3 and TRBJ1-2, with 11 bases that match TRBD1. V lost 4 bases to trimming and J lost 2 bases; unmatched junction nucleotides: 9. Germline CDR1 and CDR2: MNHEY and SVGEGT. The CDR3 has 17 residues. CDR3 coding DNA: TGTGCCAGCAGTTGGCCGGGACAGGGGGGAAGAAACTATGGCTACACCTTC. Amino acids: CASSWPGQGGRNYGYTF.

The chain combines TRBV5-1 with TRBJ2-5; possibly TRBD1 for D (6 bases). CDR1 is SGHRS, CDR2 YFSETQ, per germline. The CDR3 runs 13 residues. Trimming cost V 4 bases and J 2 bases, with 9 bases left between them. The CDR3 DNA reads TGCGCCAGCAGCCGGACAGAACAAGAGACCCAGTACTTC. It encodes CASSRTEQETQYF.

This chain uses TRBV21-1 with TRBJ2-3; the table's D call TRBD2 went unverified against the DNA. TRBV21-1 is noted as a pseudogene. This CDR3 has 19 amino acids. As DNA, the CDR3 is TGTGCCAGCAGCAAAAGAGTAGCGGGAGGGCTCGTGGGCACAGATACGCAGTATTTT. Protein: CASSKRVAGGLVGTDTQYF.

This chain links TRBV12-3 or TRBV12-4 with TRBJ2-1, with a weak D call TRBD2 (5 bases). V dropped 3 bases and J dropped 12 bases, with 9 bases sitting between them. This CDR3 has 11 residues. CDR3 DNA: TGTGCCAGCAGTTTTCTGGCGGGGCAGTTCTTC. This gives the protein CASSFLAGQFF.

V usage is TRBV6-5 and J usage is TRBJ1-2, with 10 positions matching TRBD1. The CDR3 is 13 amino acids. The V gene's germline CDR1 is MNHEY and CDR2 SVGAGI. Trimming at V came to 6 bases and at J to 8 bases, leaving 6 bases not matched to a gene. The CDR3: CASRQDRGQGYTF. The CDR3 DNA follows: TGTGCCAGCAGACAAGACAGGGGGCAAGGCTACACCTTC.